This T cell receptor (beta chain) is from a study of T-cell memory formation after mild COVID-19. MiXCR was run by TCRdb on the 5' RACE reads, yielding one entry per CDR3 protein. The repertoire has hundreds of thousands of distinct CDR3 sequences, 20% to 25% of them found once; the top ten carry roughly 21%. V gave up 8 bases and J gave up 1 base, with 14 bases separating them. This CDR3 has 14 residues. Germline-derived CDR1 and CDR2 are MGHRA and YSYEKL. This clonotype was seen only a few times. The receptor's source is a man between 18 and 35 years old who had mild COVID-19 (a few samples of this study predate the infection). Cell type and time point are not known. The material sequenced was PBMCs or a T cell subset sorted from them (not recorded which). The V gene is TRBV4-1, the J gene TRBJ2-5; D may match TRBD1 or TRBD2 (5 bases each). The CDR3, as DNA: TGCGCCAGCGCGAGGGTGGGGGTCCAAGAGACCCAGTACTTC. Its translation is CASARVGVQETQYF.